This T cell receptor (beta chain) was documented in a study of blood T cell repertoires in COVID-19. Study background: T cells, B-cell-depleted T cells, or PBMCs supplied cDNA or gDNA.

This clone has a single count. Sequencing used immunoSEQ multiplex PCR; TCRdb keeps in-frame clones, though not all of them. The data contain around 70,000 clones, around 87% of them seen just once; the ten biggest clones take up 25% to 35%. This CDR3 spans 12 amino acids. Germline values: CDR1 SGHAT, CDR2 FQNNGV. Trimming left V 4 bases short and J 8 bases short, with 9 bases between. This receptor was obtained from a woman over 75 with active or convalescent COVID-19. The sequenced sample was peripheral blood. This chain joins TRBV11-2 and TRBJ1-5; D is ambiguous. In DNA, the CDR3 is TGTGCCAGCAGCTACCAGCAGGAGCCCCAGCATTTT. Its translation: CASSYQQEPQHF.